Listed here are 5 T cell receptor beta chains from one sample, sequenced in a study of control samples from healthy donors and cancer patients. Clones were read by immunoSEQ multiplex PCR, and TCRdb kept only the in-frame ones, dropping some. The table records 100,000 to 150,000 clones, 80% to 95% of them present only once. The sample was PBMCs. The receptors shown here come from an older man with head and neck cancer.

This clone has just one count. The rearrangement uses TRBV18 and TRBJ2-3, with 7 bases fitting TRBD1. This CDR3 comprises 15 residues. Germline loops: CDR1 KGHSH, CDR2 LQKENI. With V trimmed by 4 bases and J by 6 bases, 10 bases remained unmatched. CDR3 in amino acids: CASSLSGTETDTQYF. CDR3 nucleotide sequence: TGTGCCAGCTCACTTTCCGGGACAGAAACTGATACGCAGTATTTT.

This chain links TRBV15 with TRBJ2-3; 7 nucleotides match TRBD1. The CDR3 spans 14 residues. V dropped 5 bases and J dropped 8; count of bases not matched to a gene: 10. Germline V gives CDR1 LNHNV, CDR2 YYDKDF (reference sequence). The CDR3 protein is CATSPRQGSGTQYF. The CDR3 nucleotides are TGTGCCACCAGCCCTCGACAGGGTTCGGGTACGCAGTATTTT.

This sequence joins TRBV10-3 and TRBJ2-5, with 9 bases matching TRBD2. This CDR3 comprises 15 residues. Losses at the gene ends were 3 bases for V and 0 bases for J; bases not matched to a gene: 2. Germline CDR1 is ENHRY and CDR2 is SYGVKD. The CDR3 loop is CAISEGTSNQETQYF. The CDR3 DNA follows: TGTGCCATCAGTGAAGGGACTAGCAACCAAGAGACCCAGTACTTC.

The rearrangement links TRBV6-5 to TRBJ2-7; 7 positions match TRBD2. This CDR3 has 15 amino acids. Germline loops: CDR1 MNHEY, CDR2 SVGAGI. The V segment lost 8 bases and the J segment 1 base; nucleotides outside the gene matches: 11. DNA of the CDR3: TGTGCCAGCTCGTTTAACGGGGGGTCATCCTACGAGCAGTACTTC. It translates to CASSFNGGSSYEQYF.

The rearrangement joins TRBV5-1 to TRBJ2-5; 8 bases agree with TRBD1. The CDR3 runs to 17 residues. With 4 bases clipped from V and 5 bases from J, the junction kept 16 bases outside the gene matches. Germline V CDR1 and CDR2: SGHRS, YFSETQ. The CDR3 DNA sequence: TGCGCCAGCAGCCCCGACAGGGGACGGCAGCGTTCGGAGACCCAGTACTTC. Encoded protein: CASSPDRGRQRSETQYF.